One sample yielded the 24 T cell receptor beta chains listed below, sequenced in a study of cytomegalovirus exposure and HLA in healthy donors (dated by TCRdb to 2016 to 2017). Library construction relied on the immunoSEQ multiplex PCR assay. A mixture of 60 forward primers for TCR Vbeta segments and 13 reverse primers for TCR Jbeta segments was used in the multiplex PCR. TCRdb re-hosts the immuneACCESS table, in-frame sequences only. Its copies lack some clones; in the studies checked, an unresolved V gene accounts for under half of them, and the cause for the rest is not known. This sample holds approximately 190,000 clones; about 79% were observed only once. The biggest ten clones account for 0.075% to 0.1% of the sample. Sequencing input: PBMCs. The receptors here all came from a boy between 2 and 10 years old in good health and CMV-seronegative.

The CDR3 region has the DNA TGTGCCAGCAGCTTCCGACAGGGCCTGTCCCCTGAAGCTTTCTTT. Protein product: CASSFRQGLSPEAFF. The chain couples TRBV7-2 to TRBJ1-1; the match to TRBD1 covers 7 bases. V was clipped by 3 bases and J by 6 bases; unmatched bases: 10. The CDR3 spans 15 residues. CDR1 SGHTA and CDR2 FQGNSA come from the germline V gene.

This rearrangement joins TRBV29-1 to TRBJ2-5; 7 bases agree with TRBD1. With 4 bases clipped from V and 3 bases from J, the junction kept 8 bases outside the gene matches. Germline loops: CDR1 SQVTM, CDR2 ANQGSEA. The length of the CDR3 is 14 residues. The chain's CDR3 is CSVAAGTDKETQYF. DNA of the CDR3: TGCAGCGTTGCTGCCGGGACAGATAAAGAGACCCAGTACTTC.

This chain uses TRBV13 with TRBJ2-7; 10 positions match TRBD1. J lost 5 bases, V lost 6 bases, and 10 bases had no gene match. This CDR3 region has 15 residues. Looked up from germline, CDR1 is PRHDT and CDR2 is FYEKMQ (reference sequence). The CDR3 DNA is TGTGCCAGCAGTTCCCCGGGACAGGGGAAGGACGAGCAGTACTTC. It codes for CASSSPGQGKDEQYF.

On this clone itself: Germline and junction disagree at one end, which may indicate a read error. The chain employs TRBV7-9 and TRBJ1-2; D might be TRBD1 (5 bases). Germline CDR1 SEHNR, CDR2 FQNEAQ (reference sequence). The CDR3 is made up of 14 amino acids. CDR3 sequence: CSSSSIREGYGYTF. CDR3 coding DNA: TGTTCCAGCAGCTCGATCAGGGAGGGCTATGGCTACACCTTC. Together with reference TRBV7-9 and TRBJ1-2, the CDR3 gives the full variable domain: DTGVSQNPRHKITKRGQNVTFRCDPISEHNRLYWYRQTLGQGPEFLTYFQNEAQLEKSRLLSDRFSAERPKGSFSTLEIQRTEQGDSAMYLCSSSSIREGYGYTFGSGTRLTVV.

This rearrangement joins TRBV27 to TRBJ1-5; the D gene is possibly TRBD1 (6 bases). V dropped 6 bases and J dropped 2 bases, with 11 bases sitting between them. Germline V CDR1 and CDR2: MNHEY, SMNVEV (reference sequence). The CDR3 spans 14 residues. The CDR3 DNA reads TGTGCCAGCAGGGGGGCAGGCGGCAATCAGCCCCAGCATTTT. Residues: CASRGAGGNQPQHF.

The chain uses TRBV9 and TRBJ1-2, with 7 nucleotides matching TRBD1. Losses at the gene ends were 5 bases for V and 1 base for J; bases not matched to a gene: 17. CDR3 size: 18 residues. The germline gives CDR1 SGDLS, CDR2 YYNGEE. The CDR3 region is CASSDVREGTAFNYGYTF. As DNA, the CDR3 is TGTGCCAGCAGTGATGTCCGGGAAGGGACAGCTTTTAACTATGGCTACACCTTC.

J is TRBJ2-7 and V is TRBV18, with TRBD1 matching 9 bases. V lost 5 bases, J lost 5 bases, and 10 bases stayed unmatched. The CDR3 totals 15 residues. CDR1 is KGHSH and CDR2 is LQKENI in the germline V gene. The DNA of the CDR3 is TGTGCCAGCTCATCCCGGGACAGGGTGGTCCACGAGCAGTACTTC. It specifies CASSSRDRVVHEQYF. Full variable domain (outside the CDR3, taken from reference TRBV18 and TRBJ2-7): NAGVMQNPRHLVRRRGQEARLRCSPMKGHSHVYWYRQLPEEGLKFMVYLQKENIIDESGMPKERFSAEFPKEGPSILRIQQVVRGDSAAYFCASSSRDRVVHEQYFGPGTRLTVT.

This clone showed up just once. The chain links TRBV7-2 to TRBJ2-3; TRBD2 is a possible D gene (6 bases). Germline lookup yields CDR1 SGHTA and CDR2 FQGNSA. Between the trimmed V and J ends, which lost 2 bases and 8 bases, there was a span of 23 bases. The CDR3 runs to 17 residues. The CDR3 DNA reads TGTGCCAGCAGCTTAACCACGGGACTCCCCCCCTTAGGTACGCAGTATTTT. Protein product: CASSLTTGLPPLGTQYF. Using reference TRBV7-2 and TRBJ2-3 for the parts outside the CDR3, the full variable domain is GAGVSQSPSNKVTEKGKDVELRCDPISGHTALYWYRQSLGQGLEFLIYFQGNSAPDKSGLPSDRFSAERTGGSVSTLTIQRTQQEDSAVYLCASSLTTGLPPLGTQYFGPGTRLTVL.

This clone was observed a single time. This chain links TRBV2 with TRBJ1-1; 9 bases match TRBD1. Germline-derived CDR1 and CDR2 are SNHLY and FYNNEI. J lost 2 bases, V lost 4 bases, and 8 bases had no gene match. The CDR3 length is 16 residues. CDR3 in DNA: TGTGCCAGCAGTGTCACAGGGGGCCGTAGAAACACTGAAGCTTTCTTT. Residues: CASSVTGGRRNTEAFF.

The count of this clone is one. Within the sample, other DNA sequences also encode this same CDR3. V usage is TRBV4-3 and J usage is TRBJ1-2; a weak D match, TRBD1 (6 bases). From germline, CDR1 is LGHNA and CDR2 YSLEER. This CDR3 region has 16 residues. V lost 2 bases to trimming and J lost 5 bases, with 18 bases between them. The chain's CDR3 is CASSQTSGAAHYGYTF. CDR3 nucleotide sequence: TGCGCCAGCAGCCAAACATCAGGGGCCGCTCATTATGGCTACACCTTC.

This chain uses TRBV11-2 with TRBJ1-1; 9 bases agree with TRBD1. Germline-derived CDR1 and CDR2 are SGHAT and FQNNGV. The trim removed 1 base at V and 6 bases at J, leaving 6 bases unmatched. This CDR3 region has 15 residues. CDR3 sequence reads: CASSLVGTGKSEAFF. DNA for the CDR3: TGTGCCAGCAGCTTAGTCGGGACAGGGAAGTCTGAAGCTTTCTTT.

This clone has a single count. This chain links TRBV7-9 with TRBJ2-7, with 8 bases lining up with TRBD2. The germline CDR1 and CDR2 sequences are SEHNR and FQNEAQ (reference sequence). The CDR3 spans 16 residues. V shed 0 bases and J 6 bases; nucleotides not matched to a gene: 10. CDR3 region: CASSLARERGSGEQYF. The CDR3 DNA is TGTGCCAGCAGCTTAGCGCGCGAGCGGGGGTCGGGCGAGCAGTACTTC. The full variable domain, its missing parts supplied by reference TRBV7-9 and TRBJ2-7, is DTGVSQNPRHKITKRGQNVTFRCDPISEHNRLYWYRQTLGQGPEFLTYFQNEAQLEKSRLLSDRFSAERPKGSFSTLEIQRTEQGDSAMYLCASSLARERGSGEQYFGPGTRLTVT.

This chain links TRBV13 with TRBJ2-1; D might be TRBD1 (5 bases). CDR1 and CDR2 from the germline V gene are PRHDT and FYEKMQ (reference sequence). Deletions cut 5 bases from V and 6 bases from J, with 17 bases between. The CDR3 has 15 residues. CDR3 sequence (DNA): TGTGCCAGCAGCCAAACTCCCTCGACAGTCAATGAGCAGTTCTTC. Translated, it gives CASSQTPSTVNEQFF.

The chain employs TRBV27 and TRBJ1-5; D is perhaps TRBD1 (5 bases). Germline CDR1 and CDR2: MNHEY and SMNVEV (reference sequence). The CDR3 runs 13 residues. Between the trimmed V and J ends, which lost 6 bases and 5 bases, there was a span of 11 bases. CDR3 residues: CASSPGGDQPQHF. CDR3 in DNA: TGTGCCAGCAGCCCAGGAGGGGATCAGCCCCAGCATTTT.

The chain is built from TRBV30 and TRBJ2-3; 9 bases are shared with TRBD2. V lost 0 bases to trimming and J lost 5 bases; unmatched junction nucleotides: 9. Germline V gives CDR1 GTSNPN, CDR2 SVGIG (reference sequence). This CDR3 comprises 16 residues. Here the CDR3 reads CAWSVGVAGVLDTQYF. In DNA form, the CDR3 reads TGTGCCTGGAGTGTCGGCGTAGCGGGGGTACTAGATACGCAGTATTTT.

This clone appeared a single time. The chain is built from TRBV29-1 and TRBJ1-2; TRBD1 agrees at 10 bases. Germline trimming cut 4 bases from V and 9 bases from J; bases unmatched to any gene: 5. The CDR3 consists of 12 residues. CDR1 SQVTM and CDR2 ANQGSEA come from the germline V gene. This CDR3 is CSVGGTGARYTF. In nucleotides, the CDR3 is TGCAGCGTTGGCGGGACAGGGGCTCGCTACACCTTC.

Comments on this clone: One end of the junction is discordant with germline, which a read error may explain. The gene calls are TRBV4-3 and TRBJ2-4, with D maybe TRBD1 (6 bases). Germline V gives CDR1 LGHNA, CDR2 YSLEER. This CDR3 contains 17 residues. The CDR3 DNA sequence: TGCGCCAGCAGCCTCGGTAACAGGGATGTCGACAAAAACAGTCAGTACTTC. It encodes CASSLGNRDVDKNSQYF.

As concerns this clone: A read error may account for a junction end that differs from germline. The rearrangement links TRBV7-7 to TRBJ2-7; a possible D gene is TRBD1 (6 bases). In germline, CDR1 is SSHAT, CDR2 FNYEAQ (reference sequence). The CDR3 has 15 amino acids. The DNA of the CDR3 is TGTGCTAGCAGCTCTCGGACAGTCTTATCCCACGAGCAGTACTTC. The encoded protein is CASSSRTVLSHEQYF.

The chain carries TRBV5-6 and TRBJ1-1; 7 bases agree with TRBD1. The length of the CDR3 is 16 residues. Germline CDR1 is SGHDT and CDR2 is YYEEEE. V was pared by 0 bases and J by 2 bases, with 7 bases of the junction left unmatched. CDR3 loop: CASSLDRGLLNTEAFF. CDR3 DNA sequence: TGTGCCAGCAGCTTGGACAGGGGATTGCTCAACACTGAAGCTTTCTTT.

The chain uses TRBV5-1 and TRBJ1-1, with 9 positions matching TRBD1. This CDR3 is 15 amino acids long. V lost 0 bases, J lost 4 bases, and 4 bases stayed unmatched. Looked up from germline, CDR1 is SGHRS and CDR2 is YFSETQ. The CDR3 loop reads CASSLDRGPGTEAFF. The CDR3 coding sequence is TGCGCCAGCAGCTTGGACAGGGGGCCGGGCACTGAAGCTTTCTTT.

V usage is TRBV5-4 and J usage is TRBJ1-4; 9 bases align to TRBD1. Trimming removed 5 bases from V and 6 bases from J; junction bases left unmatched: 5. The CDR3 consists of 14 residues. From germline, CDR1 is SGHNT and CDR2 YYREEE (reference sequence). As DNA, the CDR3 is TGTGCCAGCAGTTTCGACAGGGGGTATGAAAAACTGTTTTTT. Translating it yields CASSFDRGYEKLFF.

This clone was seen just once. The rearrangement uses TRBV2 and TRBJ2-7; 8 bases align to TRBD2. The V gene end was trimmed by 4 bases and the J gene end by 0 bases; junction bases not matched to a gene: 8. Germline CDR1 is SNHLY and CDR2 is FYNNEI. CDR3 length: 16 amino acids. Here the CDR3 DNA reads TGTGCCAGCAGTGGGAGACTAGCGAATGGCTCCTACGAGCAGTACTTC. Its protein product is CASSGRLANGSYEQYF. The entire variable domain, with the rest obtained from reference TRBV2 and TRBJ2-7, is as follows: EPEVTQTPSHQVTQMGQEVILRCVPISNHLYFYWYRQILGQKVEFLVSFYNNEISEKSEIFDDQFSVERPDGSNFTLKIRSTKLEDSAMYFCASSGRLANGSYEQYFGPGTRLTVT.

There are a few counts of this clone. The chain employs TRBV4-1 and TRBJ2-5, with 9 bases lining up with TRBD1. The CDR3 is 15 amino acids. Germline-derived CDR1 and CDR2 are MGHRA and YSYEKL. V was clipped by 4 bases and J by 2 bases; unmatched bases: 5. The chain's CDR3 is CASSRPGQGQETQYF. Here the CDR3 DNA reads TGCGCCAGCAGCCGGCCGGGACAGGGACAAGAGACCCAGTACTTC.

The chain has TRBV10-3 and TRBJ2-7; a weak D match, TRBD1 (6 bases). V was pared by 2 bases and J by 2 bases, with 16 bases between. CDR3 length: 16 amino acids. Looked up from germline, CDR1 is ENHRY and CDR2 is SYGVKD. DNA for the CDR3: TGTGCCATCAGTGAGGTTAGACAGGTCCAGACCTACGAGCAGTACTTC. It translates to CAISEVRQVQTYEQYF.